Following are 17 T cell receptor beta chains from one sample sequenced in a study of response to subunit inactivated influenza vaccine. TCRdb recomputed calls from the RT-PCR reads with MiXCR, one row per CDR3 protein. The sample has about 540,000 distinct CDR3 sequences, around 21% seen once. A further study also used this sample, focusing on T cells expressing NK-cell markers. That paper adds: The cDNA for TCR beta came from 5'RACE template switching with UMIs.

Material: CD4+ T cells sorted from PBMCs, obtained about 13 days after vaccination. These receptors were taken from a man over 45 who received an inactivated influenza vaccine.

The J gene is TRBJ2-1, the V gene TRBV10-3; 10 bases map to TRBD2. V trimming: 2 bases; J trimming: 7 bases; junction bases outside the gene matches: 5. This CDR3 region has 15 residues. Germline assignment: CDR1 ENHRY and CDR2 SYGVKD. The chain's CDR3 is CAISETAGGLNEQFF. The CDR3 DNA follows: TGTGCCATCAGTGAGACAGCGGGAGGGCTTAATGAGCAGTTCTTC.

This clonotype was counted at least ten times. The chain carries TRBV6-1 and TRBJ2-2; TRBD2 agrees at 10 bases. Trimming at V came to 7 bases and at J to 7 bases, leaving 12 bases not matched to a gene. The germline V gene encodes CDR1 MNHNS and CDR2 SASEGT. The CDR3 length is 16 residues. The CDR3 DNA reads TGTGCCAGCAACCCCCAGCTAGCGGGAGCAGGCGGGGAGCTGTTTTTT. Amino acids: CASNPQLAGAGGELFF.

This clonotype was counted between two and nine times. The chain combines TRBV5-1 with TRBJ2-4; unclear D gene. Germline CDR1 SGHRS, CDR2 YFSETQ. Trimming removed 0 bases from V and 7 bases from J, with 8 bases in between. This CDR3 comprises 13 residues. For the CDR3, the DNA is TGCGCCAGCAGCTTGGGAGTTGATAACATTCAGTACTTC. Its translation is CASSLGVDNIQYF. Full variable domain (rest looked up from reference TRBV5-1 and TRBJ2-4): KAGVTQTPRYLIKTRGQQVTLSCSPISGHRSVSWYQQTPGQGLQFLFEYFSETQRNKGNFPGRFSGRQFSNSRSEMNVSTLELGDSALYLCASSLGVDNIQYFGAGTRLSVL.

A few counts support this clonotype. CDR3 sequence (DNA): TGTGCCAGCAGCCGGAAGGGACAGGGAAACTACAATGAGCAGTTCTTC. This encodes CASSRKGQGNYNEQFF. V is TRBV11-2 and J is TRBJ2-1; 9 nucleotides line up with TRBD1. This CDR3 is 16 amino acids long. CDR1 is SGHAT and CDR2 is FQNNGV in the germline V gene. J was trimmed by 3 bases and V by 5 bases; bases with no gene match: 8. The variable domain in full, with the rest retrieved from reference TRBV11-2 and TRBJ2-1, is EAGVAQSPRYKIIEKRQSVAFWCNPISGHATLYWYQQILGQGPKLLIQFQNNGVVDDSQLPKDRFSAERLKGVDSTLKIQPAKLEDSAVYLCASSRKGQGNYNEQFFGPGTRLTVL.

This clonotype was seen repeatedly, ten times or more. V and J are TRBV29-1 and TRBJ2-7; D call uncertain. V lost 5 bases and J lost 5, with 16 bases in between. Per the germline V gene, CDR1 is SQVTM and CDR2 is ANQGSEA. This CDR3 has 13 residues. CDR3 protein: CSVHSRSSHEQYF. CDR3 nucleotide sequence: TGCAGCGTTCATTCAAGGTCCTCTCACGAGCAGTACTTC.

The chain uses TRBV28 and TRBJ2-7; 11 bases line up with TRBD1. Germline values: CDR1 MDHEN, CDR2 SYDVKM. V shed 4 bases and J 3 bases; nucleotides not matched to a gene: 11. The CDR3 extends over 17 amino acids. CDR3 nucleotide sequence: TGTGCCAGCAGTTCTCCTTTCCGGGACAGGGGGGACTACGAGCAGTACTTC. This gives the protein CASSSPFRDRGDYEQYF.

The CDR3 loop reads CASSDRGRGEKLFF. CDR3 DNA: TGTGCCAGCAGTGATCGCGGACGGGGCGAAAAACTGTTTTTT. The chain joins TRBV7-8 to TRBJ1-4, with D tentatively TRBD1 (5 bases). Germline V gene sequence: CDR1 SGHVS, CDR2 FQNEAQ. CDR3 length: 14 residues. V shed 6 bases and J shed 8 bases, with 16 bases lying between them.

This clonotype was seen at least ten times. The chain couples TRBV28 to TRBJ2-1; no firm D call. The CDR3 length is 12 residues. Germline V gene lookup returns CDR1 MDHEN and CDR2 SYDVKM. Between the trimmed V and J ends, which lost 2 bases and 7 bases, there was a span of 6 bases. The CDR3 loop reads CASSLLVNEQFF. CDR3 bases: TGTGCCAGCAGTTTACTGGTGAATGAGCAGTTCTTC.

This clonotype was seen ten or more times. The chain joins TRBV3-1 to TRBJ2-5; D may be TRBD2 (5 bases). The ends were cut back, 1 base at V and 4 bases at J, with 13 bases in the middle. This CDR3 spans 15 amino acids. Looked up from germline, CDR1 is LGHDT and CDR2 is YNNKEL (reference sequence). The CDR3 DNA is TGTGCCAGCAGCCAAGGCGGGCCCTCAGGAGAGACCCAGTACTTC. Translation: CASSQGGPSGETQYF.

The chain is built from TRBV4-3 and TRBJ2-7, with D possibly matching TRBD1 (6 bases). Germline V gene data show CDR1 as LGHNA and CDR2 as YSLEER. This CDR3 spans 15 amino acids. V shed 4 bases and J shed 3 bases, with 16 bases lying between them. Here the CDR3 DNA reads TGCGCCAGCAGCCTGGACAGCCCAGCGGACTACGAGCAGTACTTC. Translation gives CASSLDSPADYEQYF.

This chain uses TRBV29-1 with TRBJ1-1; 7 bases line up with TRBD1. Germline V gene lookup returns CDR1 SQVTM and CDR2 ANQGSEA. CDR3 length equals 14 residues. V lost 7 bases and J lost 2; bases outside the gene matches: 10. DNA of the CDR3: TGCAGCGCAGGAAACAGGGGCCGAAACACTGAAGCTTTCTTT. The encoded protein is CSAGNRGRNTEAFF.

This sequence joins TRBV5-6 and TRBJ1-5; 8 bases match TRBD1. Germline V lookup: CDR1 SGHDT, CDR2 YYEEEE. This CDR3 contains 15 residues. V lost 4 bases and J lost 2; bases outside the gene matches: 5. In DNA form, the CDR3 reads TGTGCCAGCAGCCCAGGGGGCTTTGGCAATCAGCCCCAGCATTTT. This gives the protein CASSPGGFGNQPQHF. Complete variable domain (other parts from reference TRBV5-6 and TRBJ1-5): DAGVTQSPTHLIKTRGQQVTLRCSPKSGHDTVSWYQQALGQGPQFIFQYYEEEERQRGNFPDRFSGHQFPNYSSELNVNALLLGDSALYLCASSPGGFGNQPQHFGDGTRLSIL.

The chain is built from TRBV7-2 and TRBJ2-2; no clear D. Trimming removed 1 base at V and 5 bases at J, with 8 bases between. This CDR3 is 14 amino acids long. Germline assignment: CDR1 SGHTA and CDR2 FQGNSA. CDR3 sequence (DNA): TGTGCCAGCAGCTTAGGGGCCTGGACCGGGGAGCTGTTTTTT. Translating gives CASSLGAWTGELFF.

Written as DNA, the CDR3 is TGTGCCTGGGGACTTGGATGGGTAAGCTACGAGCAGTACTTC. It codes for CAWGLGWVSYEQYF. This chain links TRBV30 with TRBJ2-7, with a tentative D call TRBD2 (5 bases). Germline CDR1 GTSNPN, CDR2 SVGIG (reference sequence). The CDR3 sequence is 14 residues long. Trimming took 5 bases from V and 3 from J, leaving 17 bases between them. Together with reference TRBV30 and TRBJ2-7, the CDR3 gives the full variable domain: SQTIHQWPATLVQPVGSPLSLECTVEGTSNPNLYWYRQAAGRGLQLLFYSVGIGQISSEVPQNLSASRPQDRQFILSSKKLLLSDSGFYLCAWGLGWVSYEQYFGPGTRLTVT.

The chain joins TRBV6-2 or TRBV6-3 to TRBJ1-5; D not resolved. CDR1 MNHEY and CDR2 SVGEGT come from the germline V gene. V was trimmed by 6 bases and J by 11 bases, leaving 14 bases between them. The CDR3 length is 12 residues. CDR3 in DNA: TGTGCCAGCAGCCAAGGAAGCAAGGCCCAGCATTTT. It specifies CASSQGSKAQHF.

The chain is built from TRBV3-1 and TRBJ1-6; TRBD1 might be the D (5 bases). CDR1 is LGHDT and CDR2 is YNNKEL in the germline V gene (reference sequence). This CDR3 spans 16 amino acids. Trimming left V 4 bases short and J 8 bases short, with 18 bases between. The CDR3 region has the DNA TGTGCCAGCAGCCTACGCGCCGGGACGGCAGATTCACCCCTCCACTTT. This sequence encodes CASSLRAGTADSPLHF.

This chain links TRBV5-6 with TRBJ1-5, with a tentative D call TRBD1 (5 bases). This CDR3 is built from 14 residues. CDR1 SGHDT and CDR2 YYEEEE come from the germline V gene. V was shortened by 1 base and J by 5 bases, with 10 bases between the two germline ends. The chain's CDR3 is CASSLRGKDQPQHF. CDR3 nucleotide sequence: TGTGCCAGCAGCTTGCGGGGGAAGGATCAGCCCCAGCATTTT.